This T cell receptor beta chain was observed in a study of shared clonotypes between healthy human individuals. Study in general: Each donor contributed plates that comprised three CD4 naive, three CD4 memory, two CD8 naive and one CD8 memory. Study observations and caveats: Lower generation probabilities were found for non-shared clonotypes than for those shared by all four donors. The expectation was that sequencing depth would affect clonotype sharing among donors.

Produced via immunoSEQ multiplex PCR; TCRdb's table is partial and in-frame only. The sample holds more than 2 million clones, approximately 94% seen once. Details on this clone: Antigen unknown.

This CDR3 contains 14 residues. With 3 bases clipped from V and 3 bases from J, the junction kept 2 bases outside the gene matches. The germline V gene encodes CDR1 MDHEN and CDR2 SYDVKM. Nashville, Tennessee was home to all donors, each a Caucasian adult. The source of this sequence is a young man in good health. Sample: naive CD4+ T cells sorted from blood. Regarding subset: CD45RA+ positively selected. The V and J genes are TRBV28 and TRBJ2-3; 8 bases are a match to TRBD2. CDR3 sequence: CASSLKRGTDTQYF. CDR3 DNA sequence: TGTGCCAGCAGTTTGAAGCGGGGGACAGATACGCAGTATTTT.